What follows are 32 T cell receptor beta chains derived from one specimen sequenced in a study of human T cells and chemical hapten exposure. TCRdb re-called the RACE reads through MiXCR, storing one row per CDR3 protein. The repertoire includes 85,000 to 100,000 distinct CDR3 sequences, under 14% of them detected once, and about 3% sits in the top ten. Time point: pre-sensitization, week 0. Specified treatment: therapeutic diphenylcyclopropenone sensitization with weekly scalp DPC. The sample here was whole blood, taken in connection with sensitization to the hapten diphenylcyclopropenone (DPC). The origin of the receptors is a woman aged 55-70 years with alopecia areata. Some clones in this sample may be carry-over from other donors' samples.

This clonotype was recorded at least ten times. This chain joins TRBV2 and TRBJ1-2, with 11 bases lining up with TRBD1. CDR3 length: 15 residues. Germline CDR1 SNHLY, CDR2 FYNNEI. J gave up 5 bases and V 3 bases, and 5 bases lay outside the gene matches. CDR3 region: CASSEAGTGGYGYTF. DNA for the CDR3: TGTGCCAGCAGTGAGGCCGGGACAGGGGGATATGGCTACACCTTC.

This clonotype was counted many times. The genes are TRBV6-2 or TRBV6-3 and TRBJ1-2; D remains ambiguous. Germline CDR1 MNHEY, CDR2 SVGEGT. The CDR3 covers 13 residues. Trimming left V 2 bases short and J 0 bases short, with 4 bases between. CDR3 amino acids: CASSYMSNYGYTF. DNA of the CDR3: TGTGCCAGCAGTTACATGTCTAACTATGGCTACACCTTC.

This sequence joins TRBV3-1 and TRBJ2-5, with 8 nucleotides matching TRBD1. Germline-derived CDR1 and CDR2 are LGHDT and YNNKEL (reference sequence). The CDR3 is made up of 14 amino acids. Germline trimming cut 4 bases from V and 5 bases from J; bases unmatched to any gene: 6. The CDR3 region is CASSPTGVRETQYF. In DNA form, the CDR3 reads TGTGCCAGCAGCCCGACAGGGGTCCGCGAGACCCAGTACTTC.

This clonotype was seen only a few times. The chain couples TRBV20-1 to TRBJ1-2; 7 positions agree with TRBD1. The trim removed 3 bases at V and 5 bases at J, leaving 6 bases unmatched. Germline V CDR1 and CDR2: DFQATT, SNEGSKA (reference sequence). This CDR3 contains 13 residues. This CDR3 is CSASEGTDYGYTF. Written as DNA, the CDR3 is TGCAGTGCTAGCGAGGGGACAGATTATGGCTACACCTTC.

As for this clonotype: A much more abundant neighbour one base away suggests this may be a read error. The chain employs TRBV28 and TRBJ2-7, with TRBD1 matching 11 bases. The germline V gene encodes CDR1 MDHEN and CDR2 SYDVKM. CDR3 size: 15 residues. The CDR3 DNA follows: TGTCCCAGCAGTCCTCCCGGACAGGGGGCTTTAGAGCAGTACTTC. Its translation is CPSSPPGQGALEQYF.

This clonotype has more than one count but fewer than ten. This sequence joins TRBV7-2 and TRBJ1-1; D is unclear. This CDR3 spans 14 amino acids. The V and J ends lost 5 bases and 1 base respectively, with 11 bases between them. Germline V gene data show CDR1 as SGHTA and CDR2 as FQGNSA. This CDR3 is CASSPGLRNTEAFF. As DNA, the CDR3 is TGTGCCAGCAGCCCTGGACTGAGGAACACTGAAGCTTTCTTT. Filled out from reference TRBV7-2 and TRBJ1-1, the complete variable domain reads GAGVSQSPSNKVTEKGKDVELRCDPISGHTALYWYRQSLGQGLEFLIYFQGNSAPDKSGLPSDRFSAERTGGSVSTLTIQRTQQEDSAVYLCASSPGLRNTEAFFGQGTRLTVV.

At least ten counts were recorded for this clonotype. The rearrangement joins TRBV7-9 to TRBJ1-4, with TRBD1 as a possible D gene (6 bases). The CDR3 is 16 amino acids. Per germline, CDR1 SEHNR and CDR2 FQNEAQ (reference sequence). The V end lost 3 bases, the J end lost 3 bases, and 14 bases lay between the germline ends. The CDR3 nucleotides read TGTGCCAGCAGCTTTGCTGCCGGACAGTCTAATGAAAAACTGTTTTTT. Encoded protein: CASSFAAGQSNEKLFF.

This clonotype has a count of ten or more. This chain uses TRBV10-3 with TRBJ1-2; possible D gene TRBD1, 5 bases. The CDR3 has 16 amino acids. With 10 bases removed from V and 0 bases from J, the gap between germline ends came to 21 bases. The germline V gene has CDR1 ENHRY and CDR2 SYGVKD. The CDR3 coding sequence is TGTGCCAGCAATTCCATCCTAGGGGCCCCTAACTATGGCTACACCTTC. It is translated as CASNSILGAPNYGYTF.

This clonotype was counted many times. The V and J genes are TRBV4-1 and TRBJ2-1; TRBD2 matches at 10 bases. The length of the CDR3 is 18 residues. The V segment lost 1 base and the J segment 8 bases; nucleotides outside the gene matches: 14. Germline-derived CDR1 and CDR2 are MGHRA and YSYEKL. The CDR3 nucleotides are TGCGCCAGCAGCCAAGTGGATTTAGGGTTAGCGGGGGGACATGAGCAGTTCTTC. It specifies CASSQVDLGLAGGHEQFF.

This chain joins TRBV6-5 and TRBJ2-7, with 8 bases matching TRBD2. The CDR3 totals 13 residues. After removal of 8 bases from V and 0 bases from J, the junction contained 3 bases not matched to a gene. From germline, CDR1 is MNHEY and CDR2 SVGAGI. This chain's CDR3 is CASWAGGSYEQYF. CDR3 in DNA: TGTGCCAGCTGGGCGGGGGGCTCCTACGAGCAGTACTTC.

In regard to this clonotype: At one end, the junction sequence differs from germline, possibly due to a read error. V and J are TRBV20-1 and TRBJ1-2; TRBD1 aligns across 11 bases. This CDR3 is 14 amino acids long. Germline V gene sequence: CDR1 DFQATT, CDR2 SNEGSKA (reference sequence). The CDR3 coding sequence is TGCAGAGCTAGAGGACAGGGGGCGGGCTATGGCTACACCTTC. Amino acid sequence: CRARGQGAGYGYTF.

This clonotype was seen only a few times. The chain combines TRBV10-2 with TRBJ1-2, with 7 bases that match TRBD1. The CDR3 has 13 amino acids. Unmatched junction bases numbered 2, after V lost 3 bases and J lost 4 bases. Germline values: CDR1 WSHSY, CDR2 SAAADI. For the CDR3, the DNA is TGCGCCAGCAGTGAACAGGGGTCCTATGGCTACACCTTC. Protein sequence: CASSEQGSYGYTF.

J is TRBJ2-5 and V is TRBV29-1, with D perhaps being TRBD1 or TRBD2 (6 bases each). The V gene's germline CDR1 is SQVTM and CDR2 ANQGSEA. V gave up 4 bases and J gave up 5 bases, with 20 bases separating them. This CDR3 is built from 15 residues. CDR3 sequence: CSVVGVMGGAETQYF. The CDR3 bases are TGCAGCGTTGTAGGCGTGATGGGGGGCGCGGAGACCCAGTACTTC.

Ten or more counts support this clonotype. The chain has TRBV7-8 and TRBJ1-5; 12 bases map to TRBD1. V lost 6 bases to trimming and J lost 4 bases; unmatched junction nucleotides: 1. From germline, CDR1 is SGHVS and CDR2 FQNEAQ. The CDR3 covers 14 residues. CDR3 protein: CASRGQGANQPQHF. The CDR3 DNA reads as TGTGCCAGCAGGGGACAGGGGGCAAATCAGCCCCAGCATTTT.

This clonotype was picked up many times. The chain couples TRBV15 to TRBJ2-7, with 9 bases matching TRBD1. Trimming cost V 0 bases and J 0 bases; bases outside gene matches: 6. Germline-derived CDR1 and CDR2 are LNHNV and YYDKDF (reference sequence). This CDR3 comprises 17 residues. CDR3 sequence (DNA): TGTGCCACCAGCAGAGACCACGGACAGGGGATCTCCTACGAGCAGTACTTC. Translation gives CATSRDHGQGISYEQYF. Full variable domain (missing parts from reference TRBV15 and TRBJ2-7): DAMVIQNPRYQVTQFGKPVTLSCSQTLNHNVMYWYQQKSSQAPKLLFHYYDKDFNNEADTPDNFQSRRPNTSFCFLDIRSPGLGDTAMYLCATSRDHGQGISYEQYFGPGTRLTVT.

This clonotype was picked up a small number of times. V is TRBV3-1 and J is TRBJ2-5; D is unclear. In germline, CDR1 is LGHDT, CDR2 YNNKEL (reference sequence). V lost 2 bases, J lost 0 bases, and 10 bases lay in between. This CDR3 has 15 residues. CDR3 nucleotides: TGTGCCAGCAGCCAACAGGTTATGGACCAAGAGACCCAGTACTTC. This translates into CASSQQVMDQETQYF.

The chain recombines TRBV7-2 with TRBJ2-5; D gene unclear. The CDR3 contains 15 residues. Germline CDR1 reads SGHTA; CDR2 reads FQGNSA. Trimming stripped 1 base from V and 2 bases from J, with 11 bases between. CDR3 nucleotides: TGTGCCAGCAGCTTAGGTTATGAAAGTCAAGAGACCCAGTACTTC. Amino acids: CASSLGYESQETQYF.

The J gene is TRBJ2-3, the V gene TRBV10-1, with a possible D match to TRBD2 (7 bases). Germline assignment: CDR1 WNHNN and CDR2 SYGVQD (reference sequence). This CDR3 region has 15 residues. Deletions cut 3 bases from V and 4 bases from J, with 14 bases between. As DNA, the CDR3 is TGCGCCAGCAGTGAAATCGCGGGGGCCCCAGATACGCAGTATTTT. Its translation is CASSEIAGAPDTQYF.

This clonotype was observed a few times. The CDR3 DNA follows: TGCGCCAGCAGCGAGAGGGTTAGCACAGATACGCAGTATTTT. This translates into CASSERVSTDTQYF. The V call is TRBV5-1, the J call TRBJ2-3; tentative D call: TRBD2 (5 bases). The CDR3 spans 14 residues. Between the trimmed V and J ends, which lost 4 bases and 0 bases, there was a span of 9 bases. From germline, CDR1 is SGHRS and CDR2 YFSETQ.

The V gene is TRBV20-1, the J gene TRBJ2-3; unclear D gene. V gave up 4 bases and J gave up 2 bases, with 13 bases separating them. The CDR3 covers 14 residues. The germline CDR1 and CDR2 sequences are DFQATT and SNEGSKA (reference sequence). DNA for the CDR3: TGCAGTGCTATGGAAGGGCGCATCACAGATACGCAGTATTTT. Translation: CSAMEGRITDTQYF.

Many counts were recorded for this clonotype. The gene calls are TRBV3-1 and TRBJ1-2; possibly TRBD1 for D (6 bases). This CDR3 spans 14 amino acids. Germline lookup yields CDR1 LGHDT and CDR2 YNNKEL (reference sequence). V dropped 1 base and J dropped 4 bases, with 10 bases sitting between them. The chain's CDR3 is CASSQGDTAYGYTF. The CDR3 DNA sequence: TGTGCCAGCAGCCAAGGGGACACAGCCTATGGCTACACCTTC. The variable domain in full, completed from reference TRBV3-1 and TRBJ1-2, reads DTAVSQTPKYLVTQMGNDKSIKCEQNLGHDTMYWYKQDSKKFLKIMFSYNNKELIINETVPNRFSPKSPDKAHLNLHINSLELGDSAVYFCASSQGDTAYGYTFGSGTRLTVV.

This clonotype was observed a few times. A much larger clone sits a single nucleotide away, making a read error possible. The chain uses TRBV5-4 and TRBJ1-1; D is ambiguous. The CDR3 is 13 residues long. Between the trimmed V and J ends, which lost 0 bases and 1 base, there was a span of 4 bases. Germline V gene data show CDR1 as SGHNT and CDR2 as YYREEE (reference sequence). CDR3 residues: CASSLAQNTEAFF. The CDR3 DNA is TGTGCCAGCAGCTTGGCCCAGAACACTGAAGCTTTCTTT. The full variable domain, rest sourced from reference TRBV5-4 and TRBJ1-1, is ETGVTQSPTHLIKTRGQQVTLRCSSQSGHNTVSWYQQALGQGPQFIFQYYREEENGRGNFPPRFSGLQFPNYSSELNVNALELDDSALYLCASSLAQNTEAFFGQGTRLTVV.

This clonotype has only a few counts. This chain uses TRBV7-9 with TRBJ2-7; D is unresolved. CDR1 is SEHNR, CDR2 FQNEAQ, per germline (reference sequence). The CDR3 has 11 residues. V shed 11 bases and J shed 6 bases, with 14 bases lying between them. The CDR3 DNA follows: TGTGCCTCCCTGGTTGGCGGCGAGCAGTACTTC. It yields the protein CASLVGGEQYF.

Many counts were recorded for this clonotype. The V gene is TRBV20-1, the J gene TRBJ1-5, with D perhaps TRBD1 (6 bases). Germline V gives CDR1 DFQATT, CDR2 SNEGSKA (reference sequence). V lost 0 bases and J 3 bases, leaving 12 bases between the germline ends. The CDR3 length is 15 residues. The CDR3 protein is CSARDYRTDNQPQHF. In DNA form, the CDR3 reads TGCAGTGCTAGAGATTATAGGACAGACAATCAGCCCCAGCATTTT.

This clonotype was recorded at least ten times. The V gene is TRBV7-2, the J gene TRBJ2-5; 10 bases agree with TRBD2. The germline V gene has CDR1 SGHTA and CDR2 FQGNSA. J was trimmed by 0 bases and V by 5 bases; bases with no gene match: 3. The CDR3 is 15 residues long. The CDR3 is CASSRTSGNQETQYF. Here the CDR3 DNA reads TGTGCCAGCAGCCGGACTAGCGGTAACCAAGAGACCCAGTACTTC.

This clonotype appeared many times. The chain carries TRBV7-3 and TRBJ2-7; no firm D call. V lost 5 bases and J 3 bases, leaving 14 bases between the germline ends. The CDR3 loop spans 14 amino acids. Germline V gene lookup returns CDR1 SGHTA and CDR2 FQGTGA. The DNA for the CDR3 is TGTGCCAGCAGCCCATCGGGTCTAAACTACGAGCAGTACTTC. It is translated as CASSPSGLNYEQYF.

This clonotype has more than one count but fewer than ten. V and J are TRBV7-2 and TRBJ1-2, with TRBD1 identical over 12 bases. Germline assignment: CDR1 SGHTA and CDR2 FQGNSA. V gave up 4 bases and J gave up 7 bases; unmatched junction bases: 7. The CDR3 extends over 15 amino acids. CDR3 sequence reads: CASSSGTGGIAGYTF. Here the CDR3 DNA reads TGTGCCAGCAGCTCCGGGACAGGGGGCATCGCTGGCTACACCTTC.

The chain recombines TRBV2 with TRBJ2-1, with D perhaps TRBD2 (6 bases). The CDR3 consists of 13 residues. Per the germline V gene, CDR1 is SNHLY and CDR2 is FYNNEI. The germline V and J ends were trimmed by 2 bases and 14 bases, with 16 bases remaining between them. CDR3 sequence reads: CASSEMLRGREFF. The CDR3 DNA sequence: TGTGCCAGCAGTGAAATGTTGCGGGGCCGGGAGTTCTTC.

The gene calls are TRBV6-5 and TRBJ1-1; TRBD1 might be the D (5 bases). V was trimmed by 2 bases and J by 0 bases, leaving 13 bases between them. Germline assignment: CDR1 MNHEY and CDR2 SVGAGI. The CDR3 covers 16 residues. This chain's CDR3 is CASSYLGQNLNTEAFF. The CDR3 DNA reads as TGTGCCAGCAGTTACCTAGGACAAAATTTGAACACTGAAGCTTTCTTT.

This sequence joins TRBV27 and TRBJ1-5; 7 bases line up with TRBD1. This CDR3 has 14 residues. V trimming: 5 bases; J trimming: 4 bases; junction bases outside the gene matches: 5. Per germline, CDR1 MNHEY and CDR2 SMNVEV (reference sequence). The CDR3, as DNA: TGTGCCAGCAGTAAATACAGGGGTAATCAGCCCCAGCATTTT. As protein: CASSKYRGNQPQHF.

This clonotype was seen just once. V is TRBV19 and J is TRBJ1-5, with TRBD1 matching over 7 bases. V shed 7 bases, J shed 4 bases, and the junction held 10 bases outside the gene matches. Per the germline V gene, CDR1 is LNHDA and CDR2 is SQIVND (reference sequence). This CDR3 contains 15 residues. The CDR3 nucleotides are TGTGCCAGTACCGACCGGACAGGCGTAAATCAGCCCCAGCATTTT. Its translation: CASTDRTGVNQPQHF.

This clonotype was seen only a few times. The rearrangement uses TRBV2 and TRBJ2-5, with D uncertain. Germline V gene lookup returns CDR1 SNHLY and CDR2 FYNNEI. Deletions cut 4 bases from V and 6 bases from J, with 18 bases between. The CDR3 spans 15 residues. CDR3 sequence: CASSVDAGPRQTQYF. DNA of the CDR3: TGTGCCAGCAGTGTGGATGCAGGTCCGAGGCAGACCCAGTACTTC.